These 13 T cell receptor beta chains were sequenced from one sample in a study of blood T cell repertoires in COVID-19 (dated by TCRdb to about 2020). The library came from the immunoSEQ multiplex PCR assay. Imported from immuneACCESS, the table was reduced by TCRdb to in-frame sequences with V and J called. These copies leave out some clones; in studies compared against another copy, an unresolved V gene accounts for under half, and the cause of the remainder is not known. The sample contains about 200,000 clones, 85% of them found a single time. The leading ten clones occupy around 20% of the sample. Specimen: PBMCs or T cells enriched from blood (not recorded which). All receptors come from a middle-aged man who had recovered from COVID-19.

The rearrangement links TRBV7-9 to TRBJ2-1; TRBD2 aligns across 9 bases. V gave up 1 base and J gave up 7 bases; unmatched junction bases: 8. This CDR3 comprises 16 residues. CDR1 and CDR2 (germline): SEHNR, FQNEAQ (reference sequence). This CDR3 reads CASSLEGGRAGNEQFF. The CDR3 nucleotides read TGTGCCAGCAGCTTAGAAGGCGGGAGGGCAGGTAATGAGCAGTTCTTC.

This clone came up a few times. CDR3 nucleotides: TGTGCCAGCAGCCAACTCCTAGCGGGACAAGAGACCCAGTACTTC. Protein: CASSQLLAGQETQYF. The J gene is TRBJ2-5, the V gene TRBV14; 9 positions agree with TRBD2. Germline CDR1 SGHDN, CDR2 FVKESK. There are 15 residues in the CDR3. Losses at the gene ends were 2 bases for V and 2 bases for J; bases not matched to a gene: 3.

The CDR3: CASLDSTGTQYF. CDR3 coding DNA: TGTGCCAGCTTGGACTCGACGGGGACCCAGTACTTC. This chain connects TRBV28 to TRBJ2-5; D might be TRBD2 (5 bases). CDR3 length: 12 amino acids. Trimming removed 8 bases at V and 7 bases at J, with 14 bases between. Germline V gene lookup returns CDR1 MDHEN and CDR2 SYDVKM.

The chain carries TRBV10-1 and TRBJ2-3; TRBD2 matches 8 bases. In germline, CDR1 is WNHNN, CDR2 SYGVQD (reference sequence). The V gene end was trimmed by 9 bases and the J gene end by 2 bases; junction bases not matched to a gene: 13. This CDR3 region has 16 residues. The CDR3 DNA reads TGCGCCAGGGGGATCCGTCTAGCGGGTATCACAGATACGCAGTATTTT. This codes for CARGIRLAGITDTQYF.

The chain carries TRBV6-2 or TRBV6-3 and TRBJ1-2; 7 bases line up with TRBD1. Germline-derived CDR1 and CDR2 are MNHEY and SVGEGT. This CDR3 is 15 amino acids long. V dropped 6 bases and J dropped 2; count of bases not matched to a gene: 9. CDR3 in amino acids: CASSEDRAENYGYTF. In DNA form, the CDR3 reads TGTGCCAGCAGCGAAGACAGGGCGGAGAACTATGGCTACACCTTC.

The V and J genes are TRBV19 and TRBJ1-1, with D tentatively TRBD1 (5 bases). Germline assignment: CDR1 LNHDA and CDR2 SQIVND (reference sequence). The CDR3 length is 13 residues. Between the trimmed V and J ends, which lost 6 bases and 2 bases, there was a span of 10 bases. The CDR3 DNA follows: TGTGCCAGTAGCACCCAGGGAAACACTGAAGCTTTCTTT. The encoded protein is CASSTQGNTEAFF.

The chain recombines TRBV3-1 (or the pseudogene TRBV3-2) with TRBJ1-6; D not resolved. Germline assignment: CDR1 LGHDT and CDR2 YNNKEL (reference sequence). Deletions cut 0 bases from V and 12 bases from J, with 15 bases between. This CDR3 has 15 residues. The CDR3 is CASSQDSLDRRPLHF. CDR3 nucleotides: TGTGCCAGCAGCCAAGATTCTTTAGACCGGAGACCCCTCCACTTT.

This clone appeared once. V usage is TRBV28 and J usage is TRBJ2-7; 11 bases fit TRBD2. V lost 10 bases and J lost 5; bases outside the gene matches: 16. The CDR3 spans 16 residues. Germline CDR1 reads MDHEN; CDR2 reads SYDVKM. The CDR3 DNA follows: TGTGCCACCGTAGGACGACTAGCGGGGTGGATGAACGAGCAGTACTTC. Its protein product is CATVGRLAGWMNEQYF.

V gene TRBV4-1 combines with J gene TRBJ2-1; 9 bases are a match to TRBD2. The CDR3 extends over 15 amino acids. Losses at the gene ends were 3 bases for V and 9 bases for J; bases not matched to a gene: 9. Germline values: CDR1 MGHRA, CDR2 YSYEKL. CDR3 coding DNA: TGCGCCAGCAGCCAGGCCGGGACTAGCTTGGGTGAGCAGTTCTTC. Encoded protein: CASSQAGTSLGEQFF.

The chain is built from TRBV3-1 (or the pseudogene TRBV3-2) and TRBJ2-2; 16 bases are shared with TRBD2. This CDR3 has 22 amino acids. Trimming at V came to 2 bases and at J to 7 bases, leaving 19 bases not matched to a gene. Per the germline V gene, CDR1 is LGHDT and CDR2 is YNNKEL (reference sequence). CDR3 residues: CASSQLTKGTSGRALPVGELFF. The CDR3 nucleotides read TGTGCCAGCAGCCAACTTACCAAGGGGACTAGCGGGAGGGCCCTTCCGGTCGGGGAGCTGTTTTTT.

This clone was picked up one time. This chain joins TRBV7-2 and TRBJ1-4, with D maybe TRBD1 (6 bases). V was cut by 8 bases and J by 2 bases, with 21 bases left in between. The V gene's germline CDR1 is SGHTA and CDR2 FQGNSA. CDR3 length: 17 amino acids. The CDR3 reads CASSLRGAGGTNEKLFF. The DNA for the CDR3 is TGTGCCAGCTCCCTCCGAGGGGCGGGGGGCACTAATGAAAAACTGTTTTTT. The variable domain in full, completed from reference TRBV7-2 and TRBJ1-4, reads GAGVSQSPSNKVTEKGKDVELRCDPISGHTALYWYRQSLGQGLEFLIYFQGNSAPDKSGLPSDRFSAERTGGSVSTLTIQRTQQEDSAVYLCASSLRGAGGTNEKLFFGSGTQLSVL.

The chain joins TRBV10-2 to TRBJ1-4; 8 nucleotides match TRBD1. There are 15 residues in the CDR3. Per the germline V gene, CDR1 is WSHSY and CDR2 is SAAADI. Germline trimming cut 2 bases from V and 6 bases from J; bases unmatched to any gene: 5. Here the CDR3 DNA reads TGCGCCAGCAGTGAGACCAACAGGGGGGATGAAAAACTGTTTTTT. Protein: CASSETNRGDEKLFF.

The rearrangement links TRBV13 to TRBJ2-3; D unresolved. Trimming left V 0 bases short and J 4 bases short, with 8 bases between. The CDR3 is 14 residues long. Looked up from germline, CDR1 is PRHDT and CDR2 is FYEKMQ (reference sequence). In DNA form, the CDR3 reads TGTGCCAGCAGCTTAGGGGCGGATCCAGATACGCAGTATTTT. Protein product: CASSLGADPDTQYF.